The TCR beta chain under discussion was sequenced for a study of response to subunit inactivated influenza vaccine. This clonotype has only one observation. Each CDR3 protein is one row after TCRdb ran MiXCR on the RT-PCR reads. The repertoire includes 500,000 to 700,000 distinct CDR3 sequences, approximately 20% of them detected once, and roughly 2.8% sits in the top ten. Germline CDR1 and CDR2: MDHEN and SYDVKM. There are 13 residues in the CDR3. Deletions cut 5 bases from V and 2 bases from J, with 10 bases between. The same sample was also used in a study of T cells expressing NK-cell markers. This second study notes: UMIs accompanied the 5'RACE template switching by which TCR beta cDNA was made. In sorted CD3+CD56+NKG2C+, CD3+CD56+NKG2C- and CD3+CD56-NKG2C+ T cells, TCR beta repertoires were obtained. Among the eight sequenced donors, seven tested HCMV-seropositive and one tested seronegative. A few of the donors also had these clonotypes leading their CD3+CD56-NKG2C+ fraction.

The TCR originated in a man aged 45-60 years who received an inactivated influenza vaccine. This sample comprised CD4+ T cells sorted from PBMCs, obtained 11 to 12 days after vaccination. This chain joins TRBV28 and TRBJ2-7; D may be TRBD1 (6 bases). In DNA form, the CDR3 reads TGTGCCAGCAGTCGCAGGGGACCCTACGAGCAGTACTTC. Amino acids: CASSRRGPYEQYF.